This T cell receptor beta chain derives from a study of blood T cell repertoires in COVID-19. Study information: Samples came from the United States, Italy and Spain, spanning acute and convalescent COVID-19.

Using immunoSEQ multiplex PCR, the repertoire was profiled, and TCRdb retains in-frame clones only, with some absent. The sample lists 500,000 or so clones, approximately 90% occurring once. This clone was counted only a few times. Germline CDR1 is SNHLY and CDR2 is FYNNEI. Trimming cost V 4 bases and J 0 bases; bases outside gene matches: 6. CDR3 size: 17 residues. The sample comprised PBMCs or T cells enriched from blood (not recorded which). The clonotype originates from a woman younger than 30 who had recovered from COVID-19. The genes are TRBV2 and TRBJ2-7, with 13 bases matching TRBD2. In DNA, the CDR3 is TGTGCCAGCAGTGCAACTAGCGGGGGGGAAAGCTCCTACGAGCAGTACTTC. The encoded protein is CASSATSGGESSYEQYF.